This T cell receptor beta chain was recovered during a study of cytomegalovirus exposure and HLA in healthy donors. The study ran its PCR with 60 Vbeta and 13 Jbeta primers. Produced via immunoSEQ multiplex PCR; TCRdb's table is partial and in-frame only. This table has about 100,000 clones, around 80% appearing once. The V gene's germline CDR1 is SNHLY and CDR2 FYNNEI. The CDR3 is 17 amino acids. Trimming removed 8 bases from V and 4 bases from J, with 26 bases in between. The chain carries TRBV2 and TRBJ2-5, with a possible D match to TRBD2 (7 bases). Sequenced material: PBMCs. The TCR was taken from a man between 35 and 55 years old in good health and CMV-seropositive. This CDR3 reads CASSLGGGGQEVETQYF. The CDR3 nucleotides are TGTGCCAGCTCCCTTGGTGGGGGGGGCCAGGAGGTAGAGACCCAGTACTTC.